This TCR beta chain was identified during a study of blood T cell repertoires in COVID-19. For the study at large: From the United States, Italy and Spain came samples of acute and convalescent COVID-19.

Participant-reported clinical history was the basis for cohort assignment. Profiled with immunoSEQ multiplex PCR; TCRdb holds only in-frame clones, not every one. Here the sample spans a few hundred thousand clones, 80% to 90% being singletons. The CDR3 runs 19 residues. J lost 3 bases, V lost 2 bases, and 12 bases had no gene match. Looked up from germline, CDR1 is SGHTA and CDR2 is FQGNSA. The sequence came from a middle-aged woman with acute COVID-19. The sequencing sample was made of PBMCs or T cells enriched from blood (not recorded which). V and J are TRBV7-2 and TRBJ1-6, with 8 bases that match TRBD1. The CDR3 nucleotides read TGTGCCAGCAGCTTACCAGGACAGGGAGCGGGGATCTATAATTCACCCCTCCACTTT. Protein sequence: CASSLPGQGAGIYNSPLHF.